The entry below gives a single T cell receptor (beta chain) sequence along with its context. The antigen remains undetermined. CDR1 and CDR2 (germline): SQVTM, ANQGSEA. CDR3 length: 13 amino acids. V was clipped by 2 bases and J by 2 bases, with 9 bases between them. Sorted-subset replicate PCRs used 200 to 250 ng DNA, 25,000 to 30,000 T cell genomes. Profiling relied on immunoSEQ multiplex PCR, and the TCRdb table lists in-frame clones only, not all of them. The sample lists around 2.5 million clones, 93% seen once, with approximately 0.35% in the top ten. Only Caucasian adults living in Nashville, Tennessee made up the donor group. Researchers partitioned CD4+ cells into CD45RA+ naive and CD45RA-negative memory subsets. The data stem from a study of shared clonotypes between healthy human individuals. Regarding the study as a whole: Compared with memory subsets, naive subsets generally had larger estimated richness.

This TCR was sampled from a man aged 18 to 35 in good health. Some clones in this sample may be carry-over from other donors' samples. The chain uses TRBV29-1 and TRBJ2-5; the D gene is possibly TRBD1 (6 bases). The specimen sequenced was naive CD4+ T cells from PBMCs. Described subset: CD45RA+ positively selected. The CDR3 DNA follows: TGCAGCGTTGAATCTGACAGGCAAGAGACCCAGTACTTC. Translated: CSVESDRQETQYF.